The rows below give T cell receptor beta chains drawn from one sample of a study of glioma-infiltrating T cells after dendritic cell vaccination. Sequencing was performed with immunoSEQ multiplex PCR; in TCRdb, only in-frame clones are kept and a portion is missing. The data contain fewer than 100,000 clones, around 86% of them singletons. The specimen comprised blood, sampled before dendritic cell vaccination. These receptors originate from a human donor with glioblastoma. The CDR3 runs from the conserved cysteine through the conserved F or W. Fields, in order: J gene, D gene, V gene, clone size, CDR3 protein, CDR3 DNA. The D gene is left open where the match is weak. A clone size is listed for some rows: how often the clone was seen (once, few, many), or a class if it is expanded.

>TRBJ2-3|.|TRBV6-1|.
CASSEAWVRRVYPLSTDTQYF
TGTGCCAGCAGTGAAGCGTGGGTGAGGCGGGTTTACCCCCTTAGCACAGATACGCAGTATTTT
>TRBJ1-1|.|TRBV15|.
CATSRDFSAGEAFF
TGTGCCACCAGCAGAGATTTTTCGGCAGGGGAAGCTTTCTTT
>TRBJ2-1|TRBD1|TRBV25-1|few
CASSAGGRTGGREQFF
TGTGCCAGCAGTGCCGGTGGAAGGACAGGGGGCAGGGAGCAGTTCTTC
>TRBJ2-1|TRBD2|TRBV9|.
CASSVTSGDNEQFF
TGTGCCAGCAGCGTGACTAGCGGTGACAATGAGCAGTTCTTC
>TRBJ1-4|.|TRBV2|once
CASSPSRQTTNEKLFF
TGTGCCAGCAGTCCCTCAAGACAGACAACTAATGAAAAACTGTTTTTT
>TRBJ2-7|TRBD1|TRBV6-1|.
CASSEVQGAHEQYF
TGTGCCAGCAGTGAAGTACAGGGGGCCCACGAGCAGTACTTC
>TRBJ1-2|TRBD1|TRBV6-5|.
CASSFAQGQGFSGYTF
TGTGCCAGCAGTTTTGCACAGGGACAGGGTTTCTCTGGCTACACCTTC
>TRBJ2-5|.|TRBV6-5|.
CASSYSAGERPQYF
TGTGCCAGCAGTTACTCGGCAGGGGAACGACCCCAGTACTTC
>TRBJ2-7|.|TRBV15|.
CATSRDYGTYEQYF
TGTGCCACCAGCAGAGATTACGGGACCTACGAGCAGTACTTC
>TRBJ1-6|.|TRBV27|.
CASSLYFPIGNSPLHF
TGTGCCAGCAGTTTATATTTCCCGATCGGTAATTCACCCCTCCACTTT
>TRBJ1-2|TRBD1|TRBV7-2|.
CASSRRQGTAGGYTF
TGTGCCAGCAGCCGACGACAGGGGACAGCGGGGGGCTACACCTTC
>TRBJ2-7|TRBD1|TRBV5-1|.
CASSQTGGSYTLSSYEQYF
TGCGCCAGCAGTCAGACAGGGGGCTCCTACACCCTCAGCTCCTACGAGCAGTACTTC
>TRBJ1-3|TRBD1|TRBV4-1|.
CASSQDRGPGNTIYF
TGCGCCAGCAGCCAAGACAGGGGGCCAGGAAACACCATATATTTT
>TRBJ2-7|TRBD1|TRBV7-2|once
CASSRRTGLSSYEQYF
TGTGCCAGCAGCCGTCGGACAGGGTTGAGCTCCTACGAGCAGTACTTC
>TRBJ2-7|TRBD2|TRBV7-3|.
CASSPGGASGSLEQYF
TGTGCCAGCAGCCCCGGAGGGGCTAGCGGGAGCCTCGAGCAGTACTTC
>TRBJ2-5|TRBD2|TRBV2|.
CASSELGGGVETQYF
TGTGCCAGCAGTGAACTGGGCGGGGGTGTCGAGACCCAGTACTTC
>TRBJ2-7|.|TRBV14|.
CASSPRYEQYF
TGTGCCAGCAGCCCGCGCTACGAGCAGTACTTC
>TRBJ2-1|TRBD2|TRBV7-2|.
CASSPTSGGLNEQFF
TGTGCCAGCAGTCCCACTAGCGGGGGGTTAAATGAGCAGTTCTTC
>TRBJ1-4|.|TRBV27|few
CASSNTWSNEKLFF
TGTGCCAGCAGTAACACGTGGTCTAATGAAAAACTGTTTTTT
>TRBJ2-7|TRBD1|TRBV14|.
CASSQDLKTGIPYEQYF
TGTGCCAGCAGCCAAGATCTTAAGACAGGGATCCCCTACGAGCAGTACTTC
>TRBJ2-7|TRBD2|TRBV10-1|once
CARKQGGLAGAYEQYF
TGCGCCAGAAAGCAAGGAGGGCTAGCGGGAGCCTACGAGCAGTACTTC
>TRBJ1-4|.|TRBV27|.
CASSFSGRGNEKLFF
TGTGCCAGCAGTTTTTCCGGCAGGGGTAATGAAAAACTGTTTTTT
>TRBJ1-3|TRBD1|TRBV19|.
CASRDRDKNTIYF
TGTGCCAGTAGGGACAGGGACAAAAACACCATATATTTT
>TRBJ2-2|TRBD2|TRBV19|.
CASGRTSGPYTGELFF
TGTGCCAGTGGACGTACTAGCGGGCCGTACACCGGGGAGCTGTTTTTT
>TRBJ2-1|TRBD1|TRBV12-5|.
CASGRQGNHFNEQFF
TGTGCTAGTGGACGACAGGGAAACCATTTCAATGAGCAGTTCTTC
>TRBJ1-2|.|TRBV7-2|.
CASSLGQGANYGYTF
TGTGCCAGCAGCTTAGGTCAGGGTGCCAACTATGGCTACACCTTC
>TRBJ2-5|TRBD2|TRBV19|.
CASSKHGEGRETQYF
TGTGCCAGTAGTAAGCACGGGGAGGGTCGGGAGACCCAGTACTTC
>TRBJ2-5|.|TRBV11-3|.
CASSLQVQETQYF
TGTGCCAGCAGCTTACAGGTCCAAGAGACCCAGTACTTC
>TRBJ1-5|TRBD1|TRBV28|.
CASRVGQYNQPQHF
TGTGCCAGCAGGGTGGGACAGTACAATCAGCCCCAGCATTTT
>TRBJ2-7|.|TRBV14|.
CASSQGRGQGEVEQYF
TGTGCCAGCAGCCAAGGACGGGGGCAGGGGGAGGTCGAGCAGTACTTC
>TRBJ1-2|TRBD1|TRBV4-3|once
CASSQAVAGTGINYGYTF
TGCGCCAGCAGCCAAGCGGTTGCAGGGACAGGGATTAACTATGGCTACACCTTC
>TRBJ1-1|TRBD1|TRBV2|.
CASRRDSYTGYAFF
TGTGCCAGCAGGAGGGACAGTTACACTGGATATGCTTTCTTT
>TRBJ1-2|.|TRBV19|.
CASSSSSGALRLYGYTF
TGTGCCAGTAGTAGCTCTTCTGGGGCTCTTCGGCTATACGGCTACACCTTC
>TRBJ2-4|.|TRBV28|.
CASTPGVFNIQYF
TGTGCCAGCACTCCCGGGGTGTTTAACATTCAGTACTTC
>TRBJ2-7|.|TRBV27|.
CASSLRGSYEQYF
TGTGCCAGCAGTTTAAGGGGGAGCTACGAGCAGTACTTC
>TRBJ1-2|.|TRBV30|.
CAWSVSDGTGLYGYTF
TGTGCCTGGAGTGTATCCGACGGGACGGGACTCTATGGCTACACCTTC
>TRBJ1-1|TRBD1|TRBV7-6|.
CASSLEAEYRGNTEAFF
TGTGCCAGCAGCTTAGAGGCAGAGTACAGGGGGAACACTGAAGCTTTCTTT
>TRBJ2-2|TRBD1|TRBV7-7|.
CASSSDRAGELFF
TGTGCCAGCAGCTCCGACAGGGCCGGGGAGCTGTTTTTT
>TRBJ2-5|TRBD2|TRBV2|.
CASRARLAEETQYF
TGTGCCAGCAGGGCCCGACTAGCGGAAGAGACCCAGTACTTC
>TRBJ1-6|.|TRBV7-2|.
CASSRGGPEWDSPLHF
TGTGCCAGCAGCCGCGGGGGCCCGGAATGGGATTCACCCCTCCACTTT
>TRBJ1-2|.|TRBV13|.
CASSLRGFYYGYTF
TGTGCCAGCAGCTTAAGGGGGTTCTACTATGGCTACACCTTC
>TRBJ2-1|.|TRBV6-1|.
CASSEGVGGSGEQFF
TGTGCCAGCAGTGAAGGGGTAGGGGGTAGTGGTGAGCAGTTCTTC
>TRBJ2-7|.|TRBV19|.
CASSIISGSSYEQYF
TGTGCCAGTAGTATAATAAGCGGAAGCTCCTACGAGCAGTACTTC
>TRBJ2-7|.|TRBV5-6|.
CASRLRTAQVGSYEQYF
TGTGCCAGCAGATTACGGACAGCCCAAGTGGGATCCTACGAGCAGTACTTC
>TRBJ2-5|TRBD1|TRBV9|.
CASSVGQGPRTGEGQYF
TGTGCCAGCAGCGTCGGACAGGGGCCGAGGACGGGTGAAGGCCAGTACTTC
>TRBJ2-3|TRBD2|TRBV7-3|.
CASSLTASGGASTDTQYF
TGTGCCAGCAGCTTAACGGCTAGCGGGGGGGCGAGCACAGATACGCAGTATTTT